The 32 T cell receptor beta chains reported below all come from one sample, sequenced in a study of T-cell memory formation after mild COVID-19. TCRdb passed the 5' RACE reads through MiXCR, listing each CDR3 protein once. The table shows fewer than 450,000 distinct CDR3 sequences, with approximately 25% occurring only once. Sequencing input: PBMCs or a T cell subset sorted from them (not recorded which). These receptors originate from an adult woman who had mild COVID-19 (a few samples of this study predate the infection). Cell type and time point are not known.

The chain couples TRBV20-1 to TRBJ2-3; tentatively, D is TRBD1 or TRBD2 (5 bases each). The V gene's germline CDR1 is DFQATT and CDR2 SNEGSKA (reference sequence). Trimming left V 5 bases short and J 0 bases short, with 12 bases between. The CDR3 totals 14 residues. CDR3 nucleotides: TGCAGTGCTTCAGGACGGGGCAGCACAGATACGCAGTATTTT. Translating gives CSASGRGSTDTQYF.

This clonotype was recorded a few times. The chain has TRBV9 and TRBJ2-2; D remains ambiguous. V dropped 4 bases and J dropped 7 bases, with 11 bases sitting between them. Looked up from germline, CDR1 is SGDLS and CDR2 is YYNGEE. This CDR3 region has 13 residues. The CDR3 here is CASSLSPDGELFF. The CDR3 DNA reads TGTGCCAGCAGCTTAAGCCCGGACGGGGAGCTGTTTTTT.

CDR3 residues: CASSLLAEMSTDTQYF. DNA for the CDR3: TGCGCCAGCAGCTTATTAGCGGAAATGAGCACAGATACGCAGTATTTT. The rearrangement links TRBV5-1 to TRBJ2-3; maybe TRBD2 (6 bases). V was clipped by 2 bases and J by 0 bases, with 13 bases between them. This CDR3 has 16 residues. Germline CDR1 and CDR2: SGHRS and YFSETQ.

The CDR3 loop is CASSVRTASGANVLTF. The CDR3 DNA reads as TGTGCCAGCAGCGTACGGACAGCTTCTGGGGCCAACGTCCTGACTTTC. The J gene is TRBJ2-6, the V gene TRBV9, with D maybe TRBD1 (6 bases). The CDR3 is 16 amino acids. The V and J ends lost 1 base and 1 base respectively, with 9 bases between them. Germline V gene lookup returns CDR1 SGDLS and CDR2 YYNGEE.

The CDR3 is CASSFHNTAIDRNTIYF. The CDR3 nucleotides read TGTGCCAGCAGTTTCCACAACACCGCAATAGATCGTAACACCATATATTTT. The rearrangement joins TRBV12-3 or TRBV12-4 to TRBJ1-3; unclear D gene. V dropped 3 bases and J dropped 7 bases, with 22 bases sitting between them. This CDR3 is built from 17 residues.

The chain links TRBV10-3 to TRBJ1-6; D call uncertain. The CDR3 sequence is 12 residues long. The germline V gene has CDR1 ENHRY and CDR2 SYGVKD. V gave up 10 bases and J gave up 7 bases, with 11 bases separating them. The CDR3 bases are TGTGCCACCCGGGCCAGAAATTCACCCCTCCACTTT. This codes for CATRARNSPLHF.

This clonotype has only a few counts. The chain combines TRBV3-1 with TRBJ2-1; 8 bases map to TRBD1. Germline V gene lookup returns CDR1 LGHDT and CDR2 YNNKEL (reference sequence). This CDR3 region has 17 residues. Trimming cost V 4 bases and J 6 bases; bases outside gene matches: 14. The CDR3 DNA reads as TGTGCCAGCAGCCCTCCCAGGCGGACAGGGTCTTCCAATGAGCAGTTCTTC. Residues: CASSPPRRTGSSNEQFF.

V gene TRBV7-2 combines with J gene TRBJ2-7; D gene uncertain. The CDR3 extends over 14 amino acids. Germline CDR1 reads SGHTA; CDR2 reads FQGNSA. V was clipped by 1 base and J by 3 bases, with 10 bases between them. The CDR3 reads CASSLDQYYYEQYF. DNA of the CDR3: TGTGCCAGCAGCTTAGATCAGTACTACTACGAGCAGTACTTC.

V gene TRBV18 combines with J gene TRBJ2-1; 8 nucleotides line up with TRBD1. This CDR3 region has 15 residues. Germline V CDR1 and CDR2: KGHSH, LQKENI. Trimming took 1 base from V and 4 from J; bases not matched to a gene: 3. This CDR3 reads CASSPQDRAYNEQFF. The CDR3 DNA sequence: TGTGCCAGCTCACCACAGGACAGGGCGTACAATGAGCAGTTCTTC.

This chain joins TRBV9 and TRBJ2-5; D might be TRBD1 (6 bases). Trimming removed 2 bases at V and 2 bases at J, with 13 bases between. The CDR3 contains 15 residues. The germline CDR1 and CDR2 sequences are SGDLS and YYNGEE. CDR3 residues: CASSVYSGTQETQYF. As DNA, the CDR3 is TGTGCCAGCAGCGTTTACTCCGGGACACAAGAGACCCAGTACTTC.

This clonotype was seen more than once but under ten times. The chain combines TRBV7-9 with TRBJ2-1; 7 positions agree with TRBD2. The CDR3 extends over 16 amino acids. The ends lost 5 bases at V and 9 bases at J; junction bases unmatched: 16. Germline values: CDR1 SEHNR, CDR2 FQNEAQ (reference sequence). The CDR3 DNA follows: TGTGCCAGCAGCCCTAAACGCAGCGGGATTCAATCTGAGCAGTTCTTC. Its translation: CASSPKRSGIQSEQFF.

This clonotype showed up many times. The rearrangement links TRBV5-1 to TRBJ2-5; 11 positions match TRBD2. V dropped 4 bases and J dropped 2; count of bases not matched to a gene: 1. The CDR3 has 14 residues. Germline CDR1 is SGHRS and CDR2 is YFSETQ. The CDR3 is CASSRTSGQETQYF. The CDR3 DNA reads as TGCGCCAGCAGCCGGACTAGCGGGCAAGAGACCCAGTACTTC.

This rearrangement joins TRBV5-5 to TRBJ2-1; D gene unclear. Germline V gene data show CDR1 as SGHKS and CDR2 as YYEKEE (reference sequence). The CDR3 has 13 amino acids. Trimming shortened V by 1 base and J by 8 bases, and 10 bases separated the two germline ends. The CDR3 spells CASSLSDRDEQFF. The CDR3 region has the DNA TGTGCCAGCAGCTTGTCGGATAGGGATGAGCAGTTCTTC.

The chain combines TRBV12-3 or TRBV12-4 with TRBJ1-1, with 10 bases that match TRBD1. CDR3 size: 14 residues. The trim removed 6 bases at V and 4 bases at J, leaving 5 bases unmatched. CDR3 coding DNA: TGTGCCAGCAGACCCGGACAGGGGGTCACTGAAGCTTTCTTT. It translates to CASRPGQGVTEAFF.

Only a few counts were recorded for this clonotype. The CDR3 coding sequence is TGTGCCAGCAGTGACCGGCGGGAGCGGAGGACCCAGTACTTC. Translation: CASSDRRERRTQYF. This sequence joins TRBV2 and TRBJ2-5; 7 bases are a match to TRBD2. The CDR3 sequence is 14 residues long. The germline CDR1 and CDR2 sequences are SNHLY and FYNNEI. Trimming removed 3 bases from V and 7 bases from J; junction bases left unmatched: 8.

The sample holds a few counts of this clonotype. The CDR3 bases are TGTGCCAGCAGCGTGGGGCGGGGAGTCCAAGAGACCCAGTACTTC. Protein: CASSVGRGVQETQYF. This chain joins TRBV9 and TRBJ2-5; D may be TRBD2 (6 bases). There are 15 residues in the CDR3. Germline V gives CDR1 SGDLS, CDR2 YYNGEE. Trimming shortened V by 2 bases and J by 1 base, and 12 bases separated the two germline ends.

The CDR3 nucleotides are TGTGCCAGCAGCCCGCCCCGGGCTAGCAGCCACCAAGAGACCCAGTACTTC. Amino acid sequence: CASSPPRASSHQETQYF. This rearrangement joins TRBV7-9 to TRBJ2-5; a weak D match, TRBD2 (5 bases). The germline CDR1 and CDR2 sequences are SEHNR and FQNEAQ (reference sequence). Trimming cost V 5 bases and J 0 bases, with 19 bases left between them. There are 17 residues in the CDR3.

This sequence joins TRBV6-1 and TRBJ1-5; 7 nucleotides align to TRBD1. The trim removed 8 bases at V and 0 bases at J, leaving 7 bases unmatched. In germline, CDR1 is MNHNS, CDR2 SASEGT. The CDR3 is 15 amino acids. This CDR3 is CASGDRARSNQPQHF. Written as DNA, the CDR3 is TGTGCCAGCGGCGACAGGGCCCGTAGCAATCAGCCCCAGCATTTT.

This clonotype appeared a single time. The rearrangement uses TRBV24-1 and TRBJ2-1; 8 bases map to TRBD1. Trimming took 3 bases from V and 6 from J; bases not matched to a gene: 6. CDR3 length equals 15 residues. Germline assignment: CDR1 KGHDR and CDR2 SFDVKD. DNA for the CDR3: TGTGCCACCAGTGATCCTGGACAGGGTATCAATGAGCAGTTCTTC. Translating gives CATSDPGQGINEQFF.

The V call is TRBV12-3 or TRBV12-4, the J call TRBJ2-5; no clear D. The CDR3 loop spans 13 amino acids. Trimming removed 3 bases from V and 5 bases from J, with 10 bases in between. The CDR3 loop is CASSFSGLETQYF. The DNA of the CDR3 is TGTGCCAGCAGTTTTTCCGGTTTGGAGACCCAGTACTTC.

The rearrangement links TRBV20-1 to TRBJ1-1; a possible D gene is TRBD1 (5 bases). The germline V gene encodes CDR1 DFQATT and CDR2 SNEGSKA (reference sequence). Trimming removed 3 bases at V and 4 bases at J, with 18 bases between. The CDR3 totals 15 residues. The CDR3 coding sequence is TGCAGTGCTAGCCTCGGCGGGGGGACGGGCACTGAAGCTTTCTTT. Translation: CSASLGGGTGTEAFF.

V is TRBV12-3 or TRBV12-4 and J is TRBJ2-5; D may be TRBD1 or TRBD2 (5 bases each). The ends were cut back, 5 bases at V and 2 bases at J, with 15 bases in the middle. There are 15 residues in the CDR3. CDR3 nucleotide sequence: TGTGCCAGCAGTCTGGGTCGGGGCACTCAAGAGACCCAGTACTTC. Translated, it gives CASSLGRGTQETQYF.

This chain links TRBV5-1 with TRBJ2-3; unclear D gene. The CDR3 has 14 amino acids. CDR1 SGHRS and CDR2 YFSETQ come from the germline V gene. Trimming removed 1 base from V and 1 base from J, with 7 bases in between. The DNA for the CDR3 is TGCGCCAGCAGCTTGCAGGAAGGCACAGATACGCAGTATTTT. It specifies CASSLQEGTDTQYF.

The chain couples TRBV14 to TRBJ2-3, with D unresolved. Germline loops: CDR1 SGHDN, CDR2 FVKESK. The length of the CDR3 is 15 residues. V dropped 1 base and J dropped 2 bases, with 10 bases sitting between them. The CDR3 DNA follows: TGTGCCAGCAGCCAAGGGAGCTTCAACACAGATACGCAGTATTTT. Its protein product is CASSQGSFNTDTQYF.

The table lists this clonotype with a few counts. The V gene is TRBV7-8, the J gene TRBJ2-2; D is perhaps TRBD1 (5 bases). V gave up 3 bases and J gave up 0 bases, with 11 bases separating them. Germline lookup yields CDR1 SGHVS and CDR2 FQNEAQ. The CDR3 has 16 amino acids. The CDR3, as DNA: TGTGCCAGCAGCTTTCAGGGCGGAGCGAACACCGGGGAGCTGTTTTTT. This sequence encodes CASSFQGGANTGELFF.

This clonotype was seen a single time. The CDR3 loop is CASSLAPAGAGTQYF. DNA for the CDR3: TGTGCCAGCAGCTTAGCTCCGGCAGGGGCCGGGACCCAGTACTTC. The V call is TRBV7-2, the J call TRBJ2-5, with D possibly TRBD1 on 6 matching bases. The germline gives CDR1 SGHTA, CDR2 FQGNSA. V was trimmed by 0 bases and J by 7 bases, leaving 15 bases between them. There are 15 residues in the CDR3.

This clonotype was detected ten times or more. The genes are TRBV7-2 and TRBJ2-1, with a tentative D call TRBD1 (6 bases). V lost 5 bases to trimming and J lost 10 bases, with 15 bases between them. Germline CDR1 and CDR2: SGHTA and FQGNSA. The CDR3 contains 13 residues. The CDR3 DNA reads TGTGCCAGCAGCGATTACAGGGTAAGCGAGCAGTTCTTC. Encoded protein: CASSDYRVSEQFF. The entire variable domain, with the rest obtained from reference TRBV7-2 and TRBJ2-1, is as follows: GAGVSQSPSNKVTEKGKDVELRCDPISGHTALYWYRQSLGQGLEFLIYFQGNSAPDKSGLPSDRFSAERTGGSVSTLTIQRTQQEDSAVYLCASSDYRVSEQFFGPGTRLTVL.

This clonotype was seen a handful of times. The chain uses TRBV6-6 and TRBJ1-3; D is ambiguous. The CDR3 consists of 15 residues. CDR1 is MNHNY and CDR2 is SVGAGI in the germline V gene (reference sequence). Between the trimmed V and J ends, which lost 7 bases and 0 bases, there was a span of 13 bases. CDR3 in amino acids: CASTPGISSGNTIYF. CDR3 in DNA: TGTGCCAGCACCCCCGGAATTAGCTCTGGAAACACCATATATTTT.

The chain couples TRBV11-2 to TRBJ1-5; 11 positions match TRBD1. Germline V gene lookup returns CDR1 SGHAT and CDR2 FQNNGV. This CDR3 is built from 16 residues. Losses at the gene ends were 5 bases for V and 2 bases for J; bases not matched to a gene: 5. The DNA of the CDR3 is TGTGCCAGCAGCAGGGACAGGGGGGGACGCAATCAGCCCCAGCATTTT. Translated: CASSRDRGGRNQPQHF.

The DNA of the CDR3 is TGTGCCAGCTCAGCAACAGGGTCTACAGATACGCAGTATTTT. It is translated as CASSATGSTDTQYF. This chain uses TRBV18 with TRBJ2-3; D is possibly TRBD1 (6 bases). The CDR3 extends over 14 amino acids. V was trimmed by 5 bases and J by 3 bases, leaving 12 bases between them. Germline V gene data show CDR1 as KGHSH and CDR2 as LQKENI.

J is TRBJ1-5 and V is TRBV24-1, with D maybe TRBD1 (6 bases). V was clipped by 4 bases and J by 2 bases, with 11 bases between them. Germline CDR1 is KGHDR and CDR2 is SFDVKD. The CDR3 covers 15 residues. The CDR3 region has the DNA TGTGCCACCAGTGAAACCAGGACAGGCAATCAGCCCCAGCATTTT. Protein product: CATSETRTGNQPQHF.

This clonotype was seen a handful of times. The rearrangement joins TRBV6-5 to TRBJ1-5, with D unresolved. Trimming removed 6 bases at V and 0 bases at J, with 12 bases between. The CDR3 totals 15 residues. Germline lookup yields CDR1 MNHEY and CDR2 SVGAGI. Here the CDR3 reads CASRNNENSNQPQHF. CDR3 in DNA: TGTGCCAGCAGGAACAACGAGAATAGCAATCAGCCCCAGCATTTT.